Below are 28 T cell receptor beta chains sequenced from a single sample in a study of cytomegalovirus exposure and HLA in healthy donors. Primers: 60 Vbeta forward and 13 Jbeta reverse. The data were produced by immunoSEQ multiplex PCR, yet TCRdb's version contains in-frame clones alone and is incomplete. Here the sample spans roughly 120,000 clones, approximately 80% being singletons. Sequences were obtained from PBMCs. All receptors derive from a man aged 18 to 30 in good health and CMV-seropositive.

V and J are TRBV11-2 and TRBJ2-7, with 9 bases lining up with TRBD1. The germline V gene encodes CDR1 SGHAT and CDR2 FQNNGV. V shed 5 bases and J 6 bases; nucleotides not matched to a gene: 11. The length of the CDR3 is 15 residues. The CDR3 DNA sequence: TGTGCCAGCAGCCCCTTGGACAGGGGTAAACGCGAGCAGTACTTC. Protein sequence: CASSPLDRGKREQYF.

The V gene is TRBV5-1, the J gene TRBJ1-1; TRBD1 matches at 8 bases. In germline, CDR1 is SGHRS, CDR2 YFSETQ. V trimming: 0 bases; J trimming: 9 bases; junction bases outside the gene matches: 10. The CDR3 runs 15 residues. CDR3 nucleotide sequence: TGCGCCAGCAGCTTGGCCAATGCGGCAGGGGGCCAAGCTTTCTTT. Amino acids: CASSLANAAGGQAFF.

The chain employs TRBV5-1 and TRBJ1-5; 7 bases align to TRBD1. Per germline, CDR1 SGHRS and CDR2 YFSETQ. Unmatched junction bases numbered 4, after V lost 4 bases and J lost 0 bases. The CDR3 has 15 residues. The CDR3 loop reads CASSQTGNSNQPQHF. As DNA, the CDR3 is TGCGCCAGCAGCCAGACAGGGAATAGCAATCAGCCCCAGCATTTT. Using reference TRBV5-1 and TRBJ1-5 for the parts outside the CDR3, the full variable domain is KAGVTQTPRYLIKTRGQQVTLSCSPISGHRSVSWYQQTPGQGLQFLFEYFSETQRNKGNFPGRFSGRQFSNSRSEMNVSTLELGDSALYLCASSQTGNSNQPQHFGDGTRLSIL.

The chain is built from TRBV27 and TRBJ1-5, with D perhaps matching TRBD1 (5 bases). The CDR3 is 15 amino acids. Trimming pared 4 bases from V and 5 bases from J, leaving 15 bases between. CDR1 and CDR2 from the germline V gene are MNHEY and SMNVEV (reference sequence). CDR3 sequence (DNA): TGTGCCAGCAGTTCGGACCTATTAGGGGATCAGCCCCAGCATTTT. Its translation is CASSSDLLGDQPQHF.

The chain is built from TRBV5-6 and TRBJ1-3; D unclear. Germline assignment: CDR1 SGHDT and CDR2 YYEEEE. The CDR3 spans 16 residues. Trimming cost V 6 bases and J 0 bases, with 16 bases left between them. The CDR3 spells CASTFRGFSSGNTIYF. CDR3 nucleotide sequence: TGTGCCAGCACGTTCAGAGGCTTCAGCTCTGGAAACACCATATATTTT.

This clone was seen only a few times. V and J are TRBV6-5 and TRBJ2-7, with D unclear. Germline V gene data show CDR1 as MNHEY and CDR2 as SVGAGI. The CDR3 totals 14 residues. The V end was cut by 8 bases, the J end by 0 bases, with 14 bases between. This chain's CDR3 is CASSPVSLSYEQYF. The CDR3 coding sequence is TGTGCCAGCTCCCCTGTCTCTCTCTCCTACGAGCAGTACTTC.

The J gene is TRBJ1-1, the V gene TRBV6-1, with a tentative D call TRBD1 (6 bases). The length of the CDR3 is 20 residues. In germline, CDR1 is MNHNS, CDR2 SASEGT. V was shortened by 4 bases and J by 4 bases, with 31 bases between the two germline ends. CDR3 in DNA: TGTGCCAGCAGTGGCCGGGACAAAGGCTGGCTGGGGCGGTACGGCACTGAAGCTTTCTTT. It specifies CASSGRDKGWLGRYGTEAFF.

V gene TRBV5-1 combines with J gene TRBJ2-3, with TRBD2 matching over 8 bases. This CDR3 contains 13 residues. V lost 3 bases, J lost 6 bases, and 3 bases stayed unmatched. CDR1 is SGHRS, CDR2 YFSETQ, per germline. The CDR3 loop is CASSYSGVDTQYF. In DNA form, the CDR3 reads TGCGCCAGCAGCTATAGCGGGGTTGATACGCAGTATTTT.

The chain recombines TRBV5-6 with TRBJ2-3; D might be TRBD2 (6 bases). The CDR3 spans 15 residues. Germline loops: CDR1 SGHDT, CDR2 YYEEEE. The V end lost 0 bases, the J end lost 1 base, and 9 bases lay between the germline ends. This CDR3 reads CASSLGLGGTDTQYF. The CDR3 DNA reads TGTGCCAGCAGCTTGGGACTAGGGGGCACAGATACGCAGTATTTT.

This clone showed up just a few times. V gene TRBV7-8 combines with J gene TRBJ2-1; D is possibly TRBD1 (5 bases). Looked up from germline, CDR1 is SGHVS and CDR2 is FQNEAQ. Trimming shortened V by 9 bases and J by 9 bases, and 15 bases separated the two germline ends. This CDR3 spans 12 amino acids. CDR3 nucleotide sequence: TGTGCCAGTAAGGGGCCCCGAGGTGAGCAGTTCTTC. It specifies CASKGPRGEQFF.

CDR3 in DNA: TGTGCCAGCTCAAGGGGAACAGATACGCAGTATTTT. As protein: CASSRGTDTQYF. The chain uses TRBV18 and TRBJ2-3, with D possibly being TRBD1 (5 bases). The CDR3 extends over 12 amino acids. V lost 5 bases, J lost 3 bases, and 6 bases lay in between. Germline lookup yields CDR1 KGHSH and CDR2 LQKENI.

The V gene is TRBV27, the J gene TRBJ1-5; TRBD1 matches at 10 bases. With 1 base clipped from V and 6 bases from J, the junction kept 6 bases outside the gene matches. The CDR3 runs to 16 residues. Germline assignment: CDR1 MNHEY and CDR2 SMNVEV (reference sequence). The CDR3, as DNA: TGTGCCAGCAGTTTATTGGGACAGGGGCCAGTTCAGCCCCAGCATTTT. Protein: CASSLLGQGPVQPQHF.

CDR3 bases: TGCAGCGTCCGGCGGGGAGCCTATGGCTACACCTTC. Protein: CSVRRGAYGYTF. The gene calls are TRBV29-1 and TRBJ1-2; no firm D call. Per germline, CDR1 SQVTM and CDR2 ANQGSEA. Trimming removed 6 bases at V and 4 bases at J, with 12 bases between. This CDR3 is 12 amino acids long.

This sequence joins TRBV9 and TRBJ2-5; tentatively, D is TRBD1 (5 bases). With 2 bases removed from V and 5 bases from J, the gap between germline ends came to 10 bases. The CDR3 has 13 residues. CDR1 SGDLS and CDR2 YYNGEE come from the germline V gene. The CDR3 reads CASSVPGRETQYF. The CDR3 region has the DNA TGTGCCAGCAGCGTCCCAGGGCGGGAGACCCAGTACTTC.

This rearrangement joins TRBV7-9 to TRBJ1-1; D not resolved. Trimming removed 2 bases at V and 0 bases at J, with 4 bases between. The germline CDR1 and CDR2 sequences are SEHNR and FQNEAQ (reference sequence). The CDR3 sequence is 13 residues long. The CDR3 coding sequence is TGTGCCAGCAGCTTATTAATGAACACTGAAGCTTTCTTT. Amino acids: CASSLLMNTEAFF.

CDR3 DNA sequence: TGTGCCAGCGCAATTGGGGGCAGTGAAAAACTGTTTTTT. This gives the protein CASAIGGSEKLFF. V is TRBV27 and J is TRBJ1-4; TRBD1 is a possible D gene (6 bases). The length of the CDR3 is 13 residues. Germline CDR1 reads MNHEY; CDR2 reads SMNVEV (reference sequence). Between the trimmed V and J ends, which lost 8 bases and 7 bases, there was a span of 14 bases.

This clone was observed a handful of times. The J gene is TRBJ2-5, the V gene TRBV5-1, with TRBD1 matching 7 bases. CDR1 is SGHRS and CDR2 is YFSETQ in the germline V gene. Germline trimming cut 2 bases from V and 3 bases from J; bases unmatched to any gene: 1. The CDR3 is 13 amino acids. DNA for the CDR3: TGCGCCAGCAGCTTCGGGACAGAAGAGACCCAGTACTTC. Its translation: CASSFGTEETQYF.

This chain joins TRBV4-1 and TRBJ2-7; maybe TRBD1 (6 bases). The CDR3 runs 14 residues. Looked up from germline, CDR1 is MGHRA and CDR2 is YSYEKL. Deletions cut 4 bases from V and 0 bases from J, with 10 bases between. The CDR3 reads CASSPGQSSYEQYF. In DNA, the CDR3 is TGCGCCAGCAGCCCTGGACAGAGCTCCTACGAGCAGTACTTC.

The chain recombines TRBV7-6 with TRBJ1-6; D call uncertain. The germline CDR1 and CDR2 sequences are SGHVS and FNYEAQ. V shed 2 bases and J shed 6 bases, with 8 bases lying between them. The CDR3 loop spans 14 amino acids. In nucleotides, the CDR3 is TGTGCCAGCAGCTTAAGCGAGGGTAATTCACCCCTCCACTTT. Protein sequence: CASSLSEGNSPLHF.

This clone showed up just a few times. This chain uses TRBV2 with TRBJ2-3, with 8 bases that match TRBD2. This CDR3 has 13 residues. From germline, CDR1 is SNHLY and CDR2 FYNNEI. Germline trimming cut 6 bases from V and 4 bases from J; bases unmatched to any gene: 3. This CDR3 is CASSGRASDTQYF. As DNA, the CDR3 is TGTGCCAGCAGCGGGAGGGCCTCAGATACGCAGTATTTT.

A note on this clone: Other nucleotide sequences in the sample specify the same CDR3. This chain uses TRBV5-1 with TRBJ1-2; D gene ambiguous. Germline lookup yields CDR1 SGHRS and CDR2 YFSETQ. This CDR3 region has 12 residues. Trimming took 0 bases from V and 5 from J, leaving 5 bases between them. The CDR3 bases are TGCGCCAGCAGCTTGGATACTTATGGCTACACCTTC. This sequence encodes CASSLDTYGYTF. The complete variable domain, with remaining parts taken from reference TRBV5-1 and TRBJ1-2, reads KAGVTQTPRYLIKTRGQQVTLSCSPISGHRSVSWYQQTPGQGLQFLFEYFSETQRNKGNFPGRFSGRQFSNSRSEMNVSTLELGDSALYLCASSLDTYGYTFGSGTRLTVV.

The rearrangement links TRBV29-1 to TRBJ1-2; the D is unclear. Germline CDR1 and CDR2: SQVTM and ANQGSEA. V dropped 3 bases and J dropped 4 bases, with 6 bases sitting between them. CDR3 length: 11 amino acids. DNA of the CDR3: TGCAGCGTTGATAGAGGCTATGGCTACACCTTC. The encoded protein is CSVDRGYGYTF.

CDR3 amino acids: CASRKEAGELFF. The CDR3 DNA sequence: TGTGCCAGCAGAAAGGAGGCCGGGGAGCTGTTTTTT. The chain combines TRBV7-9 with TRBJ2-2, with a tentative D call TRBD2 (5 bases). The CDR3 covers 12 residues. V was clipped by 6 bases and J by 6 bases, with 8 bases between them. Germline V CDR1 and CDR2: SEHNR, FQNEAQ (reference sequence). The whole variable domain, filled in from reference TRBV7-9 and TRBJ2-2, reads DTGVSQNPRHKITKRGQNVTFRCDPISEHNRLYWYRQTLGQGPEFLTYFQNEAQLEKSRLLSDRFSAERPKGSFSTLEIQRTEQGDSAMYLCASRKEAGELFFGEGSRLTVL.

The chain employs TRBV29-1 and TRBJ2-1; D gene ambiguous. The CDR3 covers 13 residues. V was cut by 5 bases and J by 0 bases, with 8 bases left in between. Germline loops: CDR1 SQVTM, CDR2 ANQGSEA. The CDR3 coding sequence is TGCAGCGTTTTTCGGAGCTCCTACAATGAGCAGTTCTTC. It codes for CSVFRSSYNEQFF.

This clone was found a few times. The CDR3 DNA reads as TGTGCCAGCAGCGTAGCTAGCGGACAGGGTGGTGAAAAACTGTTTTTT. Protein: CASSVASGQGGEKLFF. V gene TRBV9 combines with J gene TRBJ1-4; TRBD1 aligns across 8 bases. This CDR3 has 16 residues. Germline lookup yields CDR1 SGDLS and CDR2 YYNGEE. The J segment lost 7 bases and the V segment lost 0 bases, leaving 8 bases of the junction unmatched.

The chain combines TRBV5-4 with TRBJ1-2; the D gene is possibly TRBD1 (5 bases). Trimming removed 3 bases from V and 3 bases from J, with 15 bases in between. This CDR3 has 15 amino acids. Germline CDR1 and CDR2: SGHNT and YYREEE (reference sequence). This chain's CDR3 is CASSSQGAADYGYTF. For the CDR3, the DNA is TGTGCCAGCAGCTCCCAGGGCGCCGCGGACTATGGCTACACCTTC.

This rearrangement joins TRBV5-6 to TRBJ2-4; 8 bases map to TRBD1. This CDR3 is 14 amino acids long. CDR1 and CDR2 from the germline V gene are SGHDT and YYEEEE. V shed 2 bases, J shed 4 bases, and the junction held 2 bases outside the gene matches. The CDR3: CASSFGQGKNIQYF. CDR3 nucleotides: TGTGCCAGCAGCTTCGGACAGGGAAAAAACATTCAGTACTTC.

This clone has just a few counts. V is TRBV13 and J is TRBJ2-1; D is perhaps TRBD2 (6 bases). The CDR3 contains 15 residues. Germline-derived CDR1 and CDR2 are PRHDT and FYEKMQ (reference sequence). With 5 bases removed from V and 5 bases from J, the gap between germline ends came to 16 bases. As DNA, the CDR3 is TGTGCCAGCAGCCCCCCCCCTAGCGCCGACAATGAGCAGTTCTTC. This codes for CASSPPPSADNEQFF.